This T cell receptor (beta chain) is drawn from a study of T cell repertoires in aging, cancer and after chemotherapy. Trimming left V 1 base short and J 0 bases short, with 10 bases between. CDR1 and CDR2 from the germline V gene are DFQATT and SNEGSKA (reference sequence). CDR3 length: 16 amino acids. This clonotype was recorded a few times. A mixed TRB-A/B primer pool amplified rearranged TRB by multiplex touch-down PCR. TCRdb reprocessed the multiplex PCR reads with MiXCR, giving one entry per CDR3 protein. The table includes around 6,500 distinct CDR3 sequences, approximately 22% detected once. The template was genomic DNA from peripheral blood, not RNA.

The V gene is TRBV20-1, the J gene TRBJ1-6, with D tentatively TRBD1 (5 bases). This TCR was recovered from a human donor with a blood cancer. The sequenced sample was blood. CDR3 in DNA: TGCAGTGCTAGAGGAGGGGCTAGCTCCTATAATTCACCCCTCCACTTT. This gives the protein CSARGGASSYNSPLHF.